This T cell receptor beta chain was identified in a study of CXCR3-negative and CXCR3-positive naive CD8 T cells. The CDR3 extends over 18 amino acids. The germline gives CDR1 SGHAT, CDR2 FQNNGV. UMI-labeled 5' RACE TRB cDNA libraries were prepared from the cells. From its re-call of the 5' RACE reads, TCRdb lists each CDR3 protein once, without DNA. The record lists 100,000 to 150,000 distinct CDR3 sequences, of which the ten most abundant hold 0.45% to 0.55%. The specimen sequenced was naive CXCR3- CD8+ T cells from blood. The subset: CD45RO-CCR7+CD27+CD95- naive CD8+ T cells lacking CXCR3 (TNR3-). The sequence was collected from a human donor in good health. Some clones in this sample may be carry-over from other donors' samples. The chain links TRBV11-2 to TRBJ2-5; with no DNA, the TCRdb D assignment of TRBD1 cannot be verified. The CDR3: CASSLGRERGPYQETQYF.